One sample yielded the 11 T cell receptor beta chains listed below, sequenced in a study of tumor and adjacent non-tumor tissue in lung cancer. This sample's RNA came from whole unsorted tissue. Three rounds of nested PCR, following a modified ARM-PCR protocol, produced the TCRbeta library. TCRdb analysed the multiplex PCR reads with MiXCR anew, one entry per CDR3 protein. The data hold tens of thousands of distinct CDR3 sequences, with about 70% observed a single time. Sequencing was done on a sample of lung tumor tissue. The receptors originated from a man aged 55-75 years with non-small cell lung cancer.

This clonotype was observed many times. The chain joins TRBV20-1 to TRBJ1-5, with a tentative D call TRBD1 (6 bases). The CDR3 loop spans 13 amino acids. Germline V gene data show CDR1 as DFQATT and CDR2 as SNEGSKA (reference sequence). Trimming took 3 bases from V and 7 from J, leaving 13 bases between them. DNA for the CDR3: TGCAGTGCTAGTCGGGGGGCGAGGCAGCCCCAGCATTTT. The encoded protein is CSASRGARQPQHF.

This clonotype was recorded a few times. V and J are TRBV20-1 and TRBJ2-7; D perhaps matches TRBD1 (5 bases). This CDR3 spans 15 amino acids. V was trimmed by 3 bases and J by 3 bases, leaving 18 bases between them. Per germline, CDR1 DFQATT and CDR2 SNEGSKA (reference sequence). The CDR3 DNA reads TGCAGTGCTAGCTACTCAGGGTCACGGCGCTACGAGCAGTACTTC. Protein product: CSASYSGSRRYEQYF.

As regards this clonotype: Relative to the germline gene, one junction end is altered; a read error may explain this. V gene TRBV20-1 combines with J gene TRBJ2-5, with 7 bases matching TRBD2. The V gene's germline CDR1 is DFQATT and CDR2 SNEGSKA (reference sequence). CDR3 length: 12 amino acids. CDR3 sequence (DNA): TGCAGTGCAACCGGGGGGATAGAGACTCAGTACTTC. Protein sequence: CSATGGIETQYF.

In its sample, this clonotype was seen a few times. With a much larger clone just one base away, this may be a read error. This chain uses TRBV5-1 with TRBJ2-7; D ambiguous. The V gene's germline CDR1 is SGHRS and CDR2 YFSETQ. The CDR3 spans 15 residues. The CDR3 coding sequence is TGCGCCAGCAGCTTAAGGCAGGTTGGAGCCTACAAGCAGTACTTC. Amino acids: CASSLRQVGAYKQYF.

This clonotype was observed a single time. It may be a read error: a sequence one base away is much more abundant. The J gene is TRBJ1-2, the V gene TRBV28; D is unclear. Germline V gene data show CDR1 as MDHEN and CDR2 as SYDVKM. Trimming stripped 1 base from V and 10 bases from J, with 10 bases between. The CDR3 has 12 residues. CDR3 loop: CASSLFRTNYTF. CDR3 DNA: TGTGCCAGCAGTTTATTTAGAACAAACTACACCTTC.

This clonotype was detected once. V usage is TRBV6-6 and J usage is TRBJ2-1, with 9 bases fitting TRBD1. CDR3 length: 18 amino acids. Germline-derived CDR1 and CDR2 are MNHNY and SVGAGI (reference sequence). With 10 bases clipped from V and 8 bases from J, the junction kept 24 bases outside the gene matches. CDR3 sequence reads: CATGGLYRGPSGGYEQFF. Written as DNA, the CDR3 is TGTGCCACGGGGGGCTTATACAGGGGGCCTTCAGGAGGTTATGAGCAGTTCTTC.

As to this clonotype: The CDR3 carries no conserved terminal phenylalanine or tryptophan, so it likely arises from a read error. This chain joins TRBV20-1 and TRBJ2-7; 10 positions match TRBD2. Germline CDR1 and CDR2: DFQATT and SNEGSKA (reference sequence). The CDR3 consists of 13 residues. The CDR3 loop is CSAPSGSSYEQYL. CDR3 DNA: TGTAGCGCGCCTAGCGGGAGCTCCTACGAGCAGTACTTA.

This chain links TRBV7-9 with TRBJ2-1; TRBD1 aligns across 9 bases. Germline V CDR1 and CDR2: SEHNR, FQNEAQ (reference sequence). This CDR3 contains 12 residues. V lost 7 bases to trimming and J lost 14 bases; unmatched junction nucleotides: 9. CDR3 amino acids: CASNFGGQGKFF. Written as DNA, the CDR3 is TGTGCCAGCAACTTCGGTGGACAGGGGAAGTTCTTC.

About this clonotype: The junction departs from the called germline gene at one end, perhaps through a read error. This chain links TRBV6-6 with TRBJ1-5; 9 bases map to TRBD1. The DNA matches TRBJ2-3 better at its end, which makes the J call doubtful. Germline lookup yields CDR1 MNHNY and CDR2 SVGAGI (reference sequence). CDR3 length: 16 amino acids. The CDR3 sequence is CVSSYPGQGLNQSQYF. The CDR3 coding sequence is TGTGTCAGCAGTTACCCTGGACAGGGGCTCAATCAGTCCCAGTATTTT.

The rearrangement uses TRBV5-6 and TRBJ2-1; D not certain. The germline V gene encodes CDR1 SGHDT and CDR2 YYEEEE. CDR3 length: 12 amino acids. CDR3 in amino acids: CTNSLADNEQFF. CDR3 bases: TGTACCAACAGCTTGGCCGACAATGAGCAGTTCTTC. The full variable domain, with the rest looked up from reference TRBV5-6 and TRBJ2-1, is DAGVTQSPTHLIKTRGQQVTLRCSPKSGHDTVSWYQQALGQGPQFIFQYYEEEERQRGNFPDRFSGHQFPNYSSELNVNALLLGDSALYLCTNSLADNEQFFGPGTRLTVL.

With regard to this clonotype: The final CDR3 position lacks the conserved phenylalanine or tryptophan, pointing to a likely read error. J is TRBJ1-5 and V is TRBV12-3 or TRBV12-4; D is ambiguous. There are 16 residues in the CDR3. The CDR3, as DNA: TGTGCTAGCAGTTTAAGGGAGGGTTATAGCAATCAGCCCCAGCATTCT. It translates to CASSLREGYSNQPQHS.